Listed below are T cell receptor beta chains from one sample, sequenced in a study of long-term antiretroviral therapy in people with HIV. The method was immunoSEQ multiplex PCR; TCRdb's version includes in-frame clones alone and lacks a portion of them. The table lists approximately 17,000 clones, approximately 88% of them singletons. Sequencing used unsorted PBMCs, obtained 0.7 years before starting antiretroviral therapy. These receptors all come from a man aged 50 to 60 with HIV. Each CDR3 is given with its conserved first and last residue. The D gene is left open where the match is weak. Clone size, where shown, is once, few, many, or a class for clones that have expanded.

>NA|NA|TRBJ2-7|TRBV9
CASSNGARDYEQYF
TGTGCCAGCAGCAACGGGGCCAGGGACTACGAGCAGTACTTC
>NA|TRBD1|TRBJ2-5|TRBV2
CASSEHITKTGFLILGQETQYF
TGTGCCAGCAGTGAACATATTACTAAGACAGGGTTCCTTATTTTAGGGCAAGAGACCCAGTACTTC
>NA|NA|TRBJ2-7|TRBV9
CASSVSEQYF
TGTGCCAGCAGCGTAAGCGAGCAGTACTTC
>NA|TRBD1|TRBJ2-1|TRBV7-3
CASSLWQGADEQFF
TGTGCCAGCAGCTTATGGCAGGGGGCGGATGAGCAGTTCTTC
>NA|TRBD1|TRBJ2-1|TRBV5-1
CASSPLGQSSYNEQFF
TGCGCCAGCAGCCCCCTGGGACAGAGCTCCTACAATGAGCAGTTCTTC
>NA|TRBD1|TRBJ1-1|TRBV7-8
CASSLGTATEAFF
TGTGCCAGCAGCTTGGGGACAGCCACTGAAGCTTTCTTT
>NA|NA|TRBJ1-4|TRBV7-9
CASSLGRQATNEKLFF
TGTGCCAGCAGCTTAGGGAGACAAGCAACTAATGAAAAACTGTTTTTT
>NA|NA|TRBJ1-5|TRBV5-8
CASSLFVVMGNQPQHF
TGTGCCAGCAGCTTGTTCGTCGTTATGGGCAATCAGCCCCAGCATTTT
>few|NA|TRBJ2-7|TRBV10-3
CAIKRSESYEQYF
TGTGCCATCAAGAGGTCCGAATCCTACGAGCAGTACTTC
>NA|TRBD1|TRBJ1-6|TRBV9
CASSVSGGVGSYNSPLHF
TGTGCCAGCAGCGTATCAGGGGGCGTAGGCTCCTATAATTCACCCCTCCACTTT
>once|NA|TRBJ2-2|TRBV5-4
CASSLVAYTGELFF
TGTGCCAGCAGCTTGGTAGCGTACACCGGGGAGCTGTTTTTT
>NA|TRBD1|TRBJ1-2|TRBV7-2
CASSSTGGEDYGYTF
TGTGCCAGCAGCTCGACAGGGGGGGAAGACTATGGCTACACCTTC
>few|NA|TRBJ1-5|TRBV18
CASSEYSNQPQHF
TGTGCCAGCTCAGAGTATAGCAATCAGCCCCAGCATTTT
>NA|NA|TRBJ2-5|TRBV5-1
CASSLEVQETQYF
TGCGCCAGCAGCTTGGAAGTCCAAGAGACCCAGTACTTC
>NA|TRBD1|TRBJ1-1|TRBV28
CASSTGGTEAFF
TGTGCCAGCAGTACAGGGGGCACTGAAGCTTTCTTT
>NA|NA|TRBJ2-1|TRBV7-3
CASSRGGSYNEQFF
TGTGCCAGCTCCCGAGGGGGTTCCTACAATGAGCAGTTCTTC
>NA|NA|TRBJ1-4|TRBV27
CASSDRSGGEKLFF
TGTGCCAGCAGTGACAGAAGTGGAGGTGAAAAACTGTTTTTT
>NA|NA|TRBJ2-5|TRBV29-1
CSVGVKETQYF
TGCAGCGTTGGGGTCAAAGAGACCCAGTACTTC
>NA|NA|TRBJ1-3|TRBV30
CAWSTGQPGNTIYF
TGTGCCTGGAGTACCGGACAGCCTGGAAACACCATATATTTT
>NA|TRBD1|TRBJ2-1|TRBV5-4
CASSLDRGPYNEQFF
TGTGCCAGCAGCTTGGACAGGGGCCCCTACAATGAGCAGTTCTTC
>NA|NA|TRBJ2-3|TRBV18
CASSPGVEDTQYF
TGTGCCAGCTCACCGGGCGTGGAAGATACGCAGTATTTT
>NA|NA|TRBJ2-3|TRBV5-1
CASSLDSTDTQYF
TGCGCCAGCAGCCTGGACAGCACAGATACGCAGTATTTT